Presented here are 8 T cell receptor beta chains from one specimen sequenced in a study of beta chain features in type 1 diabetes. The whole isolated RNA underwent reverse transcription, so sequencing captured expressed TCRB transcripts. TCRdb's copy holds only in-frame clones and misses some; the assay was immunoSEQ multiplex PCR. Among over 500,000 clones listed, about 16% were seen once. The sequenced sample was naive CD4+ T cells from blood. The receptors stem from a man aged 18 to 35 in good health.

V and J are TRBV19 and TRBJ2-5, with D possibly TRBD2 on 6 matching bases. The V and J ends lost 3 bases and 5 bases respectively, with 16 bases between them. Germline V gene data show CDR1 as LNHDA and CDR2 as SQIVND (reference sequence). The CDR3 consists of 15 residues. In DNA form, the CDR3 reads TGTGCCAGTAGTATTTTGGCAAGCAGCGGGGAGACCCAGTACTTC. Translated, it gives CASSILASSGETQYF.

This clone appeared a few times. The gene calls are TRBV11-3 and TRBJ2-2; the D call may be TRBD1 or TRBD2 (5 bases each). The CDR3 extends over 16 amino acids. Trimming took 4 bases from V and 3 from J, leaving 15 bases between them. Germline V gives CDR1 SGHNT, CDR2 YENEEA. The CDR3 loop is CASSSDSTGDTGELFF. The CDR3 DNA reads TGTGCCAGCAGCTCCGACAGCACCGGGGACACCGGGGAGCTGTTTTTT.

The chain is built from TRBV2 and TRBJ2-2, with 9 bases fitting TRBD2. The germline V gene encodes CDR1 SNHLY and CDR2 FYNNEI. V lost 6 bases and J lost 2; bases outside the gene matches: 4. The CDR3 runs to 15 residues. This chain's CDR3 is CASRQREANTGELFF. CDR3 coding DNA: TGTGCCAGCAGGCAGCGGGAGGCCAACACCGGGGAGCTGTTTTTT.

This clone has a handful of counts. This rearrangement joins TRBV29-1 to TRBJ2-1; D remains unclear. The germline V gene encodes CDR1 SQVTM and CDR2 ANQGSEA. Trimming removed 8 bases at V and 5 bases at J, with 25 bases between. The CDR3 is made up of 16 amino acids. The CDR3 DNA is TGCAGCATCGGATCGTCGAATAGATTATACCACAATGAGCAGTTCTTC. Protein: CSIGSSNRLYHNEQFF.

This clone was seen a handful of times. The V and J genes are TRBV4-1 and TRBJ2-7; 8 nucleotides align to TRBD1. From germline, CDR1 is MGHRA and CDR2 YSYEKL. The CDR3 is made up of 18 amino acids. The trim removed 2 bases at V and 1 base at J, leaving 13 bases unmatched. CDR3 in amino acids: CASSQRRVGDRSSYEQYF. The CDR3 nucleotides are TGCGCCAGCAGCCAACGCCGAGTAGGGGACAGGTCTTCCTACGAGCAGTACTTC.

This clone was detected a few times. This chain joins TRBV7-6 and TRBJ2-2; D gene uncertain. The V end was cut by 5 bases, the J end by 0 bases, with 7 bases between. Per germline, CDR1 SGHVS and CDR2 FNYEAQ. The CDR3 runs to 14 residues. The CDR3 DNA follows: TGTGCCAGCAGCCTTAGTTCGAACACCGGGGAGCTGTTTTTT. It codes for CASSLSSNTGELFF.

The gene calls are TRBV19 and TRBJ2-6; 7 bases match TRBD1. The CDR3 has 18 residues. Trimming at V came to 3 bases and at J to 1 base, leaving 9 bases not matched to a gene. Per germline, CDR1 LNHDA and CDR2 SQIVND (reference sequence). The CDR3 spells CASSMGDRFLSGANVLTF. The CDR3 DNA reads TGTGCCAGTAGTATGGGGGACAGATTCTTATCTGGGGCCAACGTCCTGACTTTC.

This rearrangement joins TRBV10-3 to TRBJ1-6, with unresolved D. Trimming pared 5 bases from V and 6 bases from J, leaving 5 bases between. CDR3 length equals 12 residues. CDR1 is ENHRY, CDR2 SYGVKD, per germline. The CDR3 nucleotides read TGTGCCATCAGTCCCGGTAATTCACCCCTCCACTTT. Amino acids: CAISPGNSPLHF.